This T cell receptor beta chain originates from a study of T cell changes during pregnancy in multiple sclerosis. Here immunoSEQ multiplex PCR was the method, and the copy in TCRdb shows in-frame clones only, minus some. The sample consists of around 66,000 clones, 91% of them appearing once. Trimming removed 7 bases at V and 0 bases at J, with 13 bases between. The CDR3 spans 15 residues. Germline assignment: CDR1 LNHDA and CDR2 SQIVND (reference sequence). The chain combines TRBV19 with TRBJ1-3; D possibly corresponds to TRBD1 (5 bases). The starting material was peripheral blood, obtained in the third trimester of pregnancy. This TCR was recovered from a female donor in good health, enrolled as a control in a pregnancy study. This CDR3 reads CASKAGGSSGNTIYF. In DNA, the CDR3 is TGTGCCAGTAAAGCGGGGGGATCCTCTGGAAACACCATATATTTT.